This TCR beta chain was sequenced during a study of shared clonotypes between healthy human individuals. The CDR3 is made up of 13 amino acids. V was cut by 0 bases and J by 9 bases, with 12 bases left in between. Germline V gene lookup returns CDR1 SQVTM and CDR2 ANQGSEA. The repertoire was sequenced with immunoSEQ multiplex PCR; TCRdb's copy has only in-frame clones and lacks some. The sample holds roughly 2,500,000 clones, roughly 93% seen once. The chain recombines TRBV29-1 with TRBJ1-5, with D possibly being TRBD1 (6 bases). Source material: naive CD4+ T cells from PBMCs. Sample subset: CD45RA+ positively selected. This TCR came from a man aged 18 to 35 in good health. Some clones in this sample may be carry-over from other donors' samples. The CDR3 loop reads CSVEDQGSGPQHF. The CDR3, as DNA: TGCAGCGTTGAAGATCAGGGGAGCGGGCCCCAGCATTTT.